The TCR beta chain described here comes from a study of T cells expressing NK-cell markers. TCRdb reprocessed the 5' RACE reads and stores each CDR3 protein as one record, lacking DNA. The record lists about 390,000 distinct CDR3 sequences, of which the ten most abundant hold roughly 10%. From germline, CDR1 is SGHTA and CDR2 FQGNSA. The CDR3 is made up of 18 amino acids. Input material: blood T cells: a sorted CD56 or NKG2C T cell subset, CD4+ or CD8+ T cells, or bulk PBMC T cells (not recorded which). The chain links TRBV7-2 to TRBJ2-4; TCRdb designates TRBD1, a call that cannot be tested without DNA. This TCR derives from a woman between 50 and 59 years old in good health. CDR3 sequence: CASSTFLPGGVAKNIQYF.